Below, 25 T cell receptor beta chains from the same sample are listed, as sequenced in a study of cytotoxic CD8 clonotypes in ibrutinib-treated CLL (dated by TCRdb to the early 2020s). In the paper's terms, the time point label means: 20 to 30 months on ibrutinib. Library creation used the immunoSEQ multiplex PCR assay. The immuneACCESS repertoire file appears here via TCRdb, limited to in-frame rearrangements. These files lack a portion of the clones; in checked studies, under half of the deficit traces to unresolved V genes, and the cause of the others is not known. This sample comprises roughly 110,000 clones, approximately 58% of them detected only once. The biggest ten clones account for 37% of the sample. The sample here was PBMCs, taken after 24 months of ibrutinib treatment. These receptors were taken from a human donor with chronic lymphocytic leukemia.

This clone was detected once. This chain uses TRBV29-1 with TRBJ2-5, with D tentatively TRBD1 (6 bases). From germline, CDR1 is SQVTM and CDR2 ANQGSEA. The CDR3 has 12 residues. V was pared by 7 bases and J by 1 base, with 10 bases between. The CDR3 region has the DNA TGCAGCGCCGGACAGAGCCAAGAGACCCAGTACTTC. Protein product: CSAGQSQETQYF.

The chain employs TRBV19 and TRBJ1-5; 8 nucleotides align to TRBD1. Germline values: CDR1 LNHDA, CDR2 SQIVND (reference sequence). After removal of 9 bases from V and 9 bases from J, the junction contained 10 bases not matched to a gene. The CDR3 runs 13 residues. CDR3 nucleotides: TGTGCCAGGCTGACAGGGGAGGGCTGGCCCCAGCATTTT. Translating it yields CARLTGEGWPQHF.

The CDR3 coding sequence is TGCGCCAGCAGTGAGGGTAGGGTAGCGGGGCAAGAGACCCAGTACTTC. This encodes CASSEGRVAGQETQYF. This chain links TRBV10-1 with TRBJ2-5; TRBD2 matches 8 bases. Trimming cost V 2 bases and J 2 bases; bases outside gene matches: 7. The CDR3 contains 16 residues. Germline CDR1 WNHNN, CDR2 SYGVQD (reference sequence).

CDR3 sequence: CSVEQGSQETQYF. CDR3 sequence (DNA): TGCAGCGTTGAACAGGGTTCCCAAGAGACCCAGTACTTC. The chain joins TRBV29-1 to TRBJ2-5; D is possibly TRBD1 (5 bases). The CDR3 loop spans 13 amino acids. CDR1 SQVTM and CDR2 ANQGSEA come from the germline V gene. V lost 2 bases and J 1 base, leaving 8 bases between the germline ends.

The chain uses TRBV7-8 and TRBJ2-6; unclear D gene. This CDR3 has 17 residues. Trimming pared 4 bases from V and 0 bases from J, leaving 13 bases between. The germline V gene has CDR1 SGHVS and CDR2 FQNEAQ. CDR3 DNA sequence: TGTGCCAGCAGCTATACCCGCAGGAGCTCTGGGGCCAACGTCCTGACTTTC. This gives the protein CASSYTRRSSGANVLTF.

This clone was seen a few times. In nucleotides, the CDR3 is TGTGCCAGCAGCCGAGACAGGCCTGCTGTGAACGGCTACACCTTC. Its translation is CASSRDRPAVNGYTF. This chain connects TRBV13 to TRBJ1-2, with a weak D call TRBD1 (6 bases). The V end was cut by 5 bases, the J end by 8 bases, with 21 bases between. From germline, CDR1 is PRHDT and CDR2 FYEKMQ (reference sequence). This CDR3 spans 15 amino acids.

Ten or more counts support this clone. The CDR3 DNA reads as TGCGCCAGCAGTCTAATCGGACACCCGAAGGGGAGGGAGCAGTACTTC. Translated, it gives CASSLIGHPKGREQYF. V gene TRBV23-1 combines with J gene TRBJ2-7; possibly TRBD2 for D (6 bases). TRBV23-1 is known as an ORF, though its function is uncertain. The CDR3 is 16 residues long. Trimming removed 4 bases at V and 7 bases at J, with 23 bases between.

The gene calls are TRBV5-1 and TRBJ2-7, with 8 bases identical to TRBD1. This CDR3 contains 19 residues. V lost 4 bases to trimming and J lost 0 bases; unmatched junction nucleotides: 18. Looked up from germline, CDR1 is SGHRS and CDR2 is YFSETQ. This chain's CDR3 is CASSARSGTGPFSSYEQYF. DNA for the CDR3: TGCGCCAGCAGCGCCCGGTCCGGGACAGGCCCCTTTAGCTCCTACGAGCAGTACTTC.

This chain joins TRBV5-6 and TRBJ1-1, with D unclear. CDR1 and CDR2 (germline): SGHDT, YYEEEE. CDR3 length: 11 residues. With 1 base removed from V and 8 bases from J, the gap between germline ends came to 6 bases. The CDR3 reads CASSLQGEAFF. The CDR3 DNA reads as TGTGCCAGCAGCTTGCAAGGGGAAGCTTTCTTT.

The rearrangement uses TRBV9 and TRBJ2-1; a weak D match, TRBD2 (7 bases). CDR1 is SGDLS, CDR2 YYNGEE, per germline. CDR3 length: 20 residues. The ends were cut back, 0 bases at V and 2 bases at J, with 24 bases in the middle. CDR3 loop: CASSVEVRGGASIPYNEQFF. The CDR3 DNA follows: TGTGCCAGCAGCGTAGAGGTTCGTGGGGGGGCTTCCATCCCCTACAATGAGCAGTTCTTC.

This chain links TRBV30 with TRBJ1-1, with D uncertain. Trimming left V 3 bases short and J 7 bases short, with 12 bases between. Looked up from germline, CDR1 is GTSNPN and CDR2 is SVGIG (reference sequence). This CDR3 has 12 amino acids. CDR3 bases: TGTGCCTGGAGCTCGGGGAACTATGAAGCTTTCTTT. As protein: CAWSSGNYEAFF.

The chain joins TRBV10-3 to TRBJ1-2; 8 nucleotides align to TRBD1. Germline-derived CDR1 and CDR2 are ENHRY and SYGVKD. V lost 6 bases to trimming and J lost 2 bases; unmatched junction nucleotides: 8. The CDR3 has 15 amino acids. CDR3 region: CAIRKGTGSNYGYTF. The DNA for the CDR3 is TGTGCCATCAGGAAGGGGACAGGTTCCAACTATGGCTACACCTTC.

At least ten counts were recorded for this clone. V and J are TRBV5-1 and TRBJ2-7, with 9 bases lining up with TRBD1. This CDR3 is 14 amino acids long. After removal of 0 bases from V and 9 bases from J, the junction contained 7 bases not matched to a gene. CDR1 is SGHRS and CDR2 is YFSETQ in the germline V gene. The CDR3 DNA follows: TGCGCCAGCAGCTTGGAGGGACAGGGCTTCAGGCAGTACTTC. Protein product: CASSLEGQGFRQYF.

The chain joins TRBV9 to TRBJ2-1; D is perhaps TRBD2 (6 bases). Trimming cost V 2 bases and J 8 bases, with 8 bases left between them. This CDR3 is built from 12 residues. Germline loops: CDR1 SGDLS, CDR2 YYNGEE. The CDR3 nucleotides are TGTGCCAGCAGCGTCGTAGCGGATGAGCAGTTCTTC. The encoded protein is CASSVVADEQFF.

This chain connects TRBV2 to TRBJ2-3; D not certain. Germline V gives CDR1 SNHLY, CDR2 FYNNEI. Trimming left V 4 bases short and J 4 bases short, with 3 bases between. The CDR3 loop spans 11 amino acids. The CDR3 DNA reads TGTGCCAGCAGTGTAGCAGATACGCAGTATTTT. Its translation is CASSVADTQYF.

Here the CDR3 reads CAWSGQDAQYF. The CDR3, as DNA: TGTGCCTGGAGTGGTCAAGACGCGCAGTATTTT. This rearrangement joins TRBV30 to TRBJ2-3; D gene unclear. V lost 1 base and J lost 10, with 9 bases in between. CDR1 and CDR2 (germline): GTSNPN, SVGIG (reference sequence). The CDR3 has 11 residues.

This clone was recorded a few times. The chain combines TRBV5-1 with TRBJ1-2; 7 bases match TRBD1. After removal of 3 bases from V and 2 bases from J, the junction contained 4 bases not matched to a gene. The CDR3 loop spans 14 amino acids. In germline, CDR1 is SGHRS, CDR2 YFSETQ. CDR3 residues: CASSWGTENYGYTF. The DNA for the CDR3 is TGCGCCAGCAGCTGGGGGACAGAGAACTATGGCTACACCTTC. The whole variable domain, filled in from reference TRBV5-1 and TRBJ1-2, reads KAGVTQTPRYLIKTRGQQVTLSCSPISGHRSVSWYQQTPGQGLQFLFEYFSETQRNKGNFPGRFSGRQFSNSRSEMNVSTLELGDSALYLCASSWGTENYGYTFGSGTRLTVV.

The rearrangement joins TRBV28 to TRBJ1-1; D is undetermined. The V gene's germline CDR1 is MDHEN and CDR2 SYDVKM. Trimming shortened V by 10 bases and J by 4 bases, and 7 bases separated the two germline ends. The CDR3 is 10 residues long. CDR3 DNA sequence: TGTGCCACTCTCAGCACTGAAGCTTTCTTT. Residues: CATLSTEAFF.

The chain has TRBV28 and TRBJ2-1; a weak D match, TRBD2 (5 bases). V was pared by 7 bases and J by 10 bases, with 29 bases between. CDR3 length: 17 residues. Germline V lookup: CDR1 MDHEN, CDR2 SYDVKM. The CDR3 loop is CASTFPKKDFGWREQFF. The DNA for the CDR3 is TGTGCCAGCACTTTCCCGAAAAAGGACTTCGGCTGGAGGGAGCAGTTCTTC.

This chain uses TRBV5-1 with TRBJ2-6, with D uncertain. Germline lookup yields CDR1 SGHRS and CDR2 YFSETQ. Trimming pared 0 bases from V and 2 bases from J, leaving 9 bases between. The CDR3 extends over 16 amino acids. The CDR3 protein is CASSLEIGAGANVLTF. The CDR3 DNA reads as TGCGCCAGCAGCTTGGAGATCGGTGCTGGGGCCAACGTCCTGACTTTC.

This clone was seen ten or more times. The rearrangement links TRBV5-5 to TRBJ2-7; D unresolved. The ends were cut back, 3 bases at V and 5 bases at J, with 6 bases in the middle. The CDR3 has 11 residues. Per the germline V gene, CDR1 is SGHKS and CDR2 is YYEKEE (reference sequence). The CDR3 loop is CASSSLHEQYF. The CDR3 DNA follows: TGTGCCAGCAGCTCCTTACACGAGCAGTACTTC.

The chain couples TRBV7-2 to TRBJ1-5, with no clear D. Trimming took off 3 bases at V and 5 bases at J, with 14 bases between the two ends. This CDR3 has 15 amino acids. The germline CDR1 and CDR2 sequences are SGHTA and FQGNSA. The CDR3 coding sequence is TGTGCCAGCAGCTTCATCTCACGGGCCGATCAGCCCCAGCATTTT. It yields the protein CASSFISRADQPQHF. Based on the CDR3 plus reference TRBV7-2 and TRBJ1-5, the full variable domain is GAGVSQSPSNKVTEKGKDVELRCDPISGHTALYWYRQSLGQGLEFLIYFQGNSAPDKSGLPSDRFSAERTGGSVSTLTIQRTQQEDSAVYLCASSFISRADQPQHFGDGTRLSIL.

This clone was picked up many times. The chain joins TRBV27 to TRBJ2-7; 8 nucleotides match TRBD1. V trimming: 6 bases; J trimming: 2 bases; junction bases outside the gene matches: 9. The germline V gene encodes CDR1 MNHEY and CDR2 SMNVEV (reference sequence). This CDR3 is built from 15 residues. The CDR3 protein is CASRPAPTGAYEQYF. The CDR3, as DNA: TGTGCCAGCAGGCCCGCCCCGACAGGGGCCTACGAGCAGTACTTC.

This clone showed up just a few times. V usage is TRBV2 and J usage is TRBJ1-6; D remains unclear. This CDR3 has 10 amino acids. V was pared by 7 bases and J by 10 bases, with 5 bases between. The germline V gene encodes CDR1 SNHLY and CDR2 FYNNEI. CDR3 residues: CASKRSPLHF. The CDR3 nucleotides read TGTGCCAGCAAAAGATCACCCCTCCACTTT.

This sequence joins TRBV7-2 and TRBJ2-6; D perhaps matches TRBD1 (5 bases). Trimming removed 5 bases from V and 3 bases from J, with 8 bases in between. The CDR3 length is 14 residues. The germline V gene encodes CDR1 SGHTA and CDR2 FQGNSA. The CDR3 region is CASSPDIGANVLTF. CDR3 in DNA: TGTGCCAGCAGCCCGGACATTGGGGCCAACGTCCTGACTTTC.